This note documents a single TCR beta chain sequence. This receptor's antigen is unknown. Per-base qualities were not stored, and no clone one base away is much larger. Library creation used the immunoSEQ multiplex PCR assay. For the multiplex PCR, a mixture combining 60 forward primers for TCR Vbeta segments and 13 reverse primers for TCR Jbeta segments was used. A multiplex PCR assay on genomic DNA amplified the CDR3 region of rearranged TCR beta genes. On the Illumina HiSeq System, the amplified TCR beta libraries were sequenced as 87-base-pair reads. The source study handled its data this way. In a later analysis, roughly 80 million unique TCR beta chains were counted across the roughly 670 repertoires, and some 10 million of these chains were shared by at least two donors. To remove PCR and sequencing errors, raw reads were error-corrected and collapsed into unique sequences using a nearest-neighbor algorithm that merged closely related sequences. CDR3 sequences were aligned to IMGT reference sequences to assign V, D and J gene segments. For a sequence to be retained, a match of at least six nucleotides to both a V gene segment and a J gene segment was required. Rearrangements were called productive when the CDR3 lacked stop codons and stayed in frame with V and J; all others were non-productive. Following IMGT convention, CDR3 was defined as the stretch from the second conserved V-encoded cysteine up to the conserved J-encoded phenylalanine. Sequences without an unambiguous match to a single V gene segment were excluded from the earlier analysis of a few hundred of the donors. In an earlier analysis of about 590 of the donors, a V segment was called functional when productive rearrangements were above 56.7%, and segregating when the standard deviation between donors exceeded 5%. To diagnose cytomegalovirus status from the catalog of TCR beta chain sequences, a statistical classification framework was built. In a later analysis, TCR nucleotide sequences were compared against IMGT/GENE-DB human TR gene sequences so that V and J genes could be assigned. The TCRdist pipeline was used in a later analysis to assign CDR3 sequences and most-parsimonious VDJ recombination scenarios. A later analysis defined each TCR beta chain by its CDR3 amino acid sequence plus V-gene family, and excluded reads lacking a unique V-gene family. In a later analysis, around 650 highly shared, low-generation-probability nucleotide sequences were removed to address suspected cross-contamination and a sequencing artifact. In a later analysis, a clonal expansion index was calculated for each public chain from normalized within-repertoire ranks of inferred template counts. In a later analysis, generation probabilities were computed with a VDJ recombination model fitted to out-of-frame rearrangements, and the resulting probabilities were checked against IGoR. In a later analysis, hypergeometric tests were used to score TCR-TCR, TCR-HLA and TCR-CMV co-occurrence, with a repertoire-size bias correction applied to TCR pairs. In a later analysis, false discovery rates were estimated by permuting HLA or CMV assignments 20 times. In a later analysis, co-occurring TCRs were grouped using DBSCAN, with TCRdist sequence similarity added in when clustering inside HLA-allele-positive subsets. Repertoires with fewer than 30,000 or more than 120,000 public chains, plus five repertoires with anomalous nucleotide sharing, were excluded from co-occurrence clustering. Held by TCRdb, this immuneACCESS table contains in-frame sequences only and omits some clones. Under half of the omission traces to an unresolved V gene where checked; the cause of the rest is unknown. The V and J calls and clone size are taken from that table; D and trimming were inferred from the DNA. Within this sample are 150,000 to 200,000 clones, with roughly 79% of them counted one time only. The top ten hold 2% to 2.5% of the sample.

This sample is part of a study of cytomegalovirus exposure and HLA in healthy donors listed by TCRdb under 2017. Study-wide context: An earlier analysis of 587 of the donors reported around 280 Gb of sequence data and roughly 120 million unique TCR beta sequences obtained from some 170 million T cells. Roughly 300 gigabases of sequencing data and 70 million to 95 million unique TCR sequences made up an early release that covered under 750 HLA-typed donors. Among the roughly 410 genotyped donors, approximately 76% belonged to the genetic ancestry cluster associated with self-reported Caucasian donors. The study aimed to test whether signatures of past pathogen exposure could be identified by cataloging public T cell receptors. The study profiled the T cell repertoires of 500 to 800 subjects by immunosequencing and related them to cytomegalovirus serostatus. Along with the roughly 700-subject first cohort, a separate validation cohort of over 90 different subjects was used. To predict cytomegalovirus infection status, the study brought together high-throughput TCR immunosequencing, statistical association of individual TCRs with disease status, and machine learning. A later analysis re-examined previously published TCR beta repertoires from 610 or so donors and added high-resolution HLA genotyping to investigate patterns of TCR occurrence. In the later analysis, no new phenotypic data were used to find candidate immune exposures; instead, reliance was placed on TCR beta sequences and their occurrence across donors. An earlier analysis of several hundred of the donors applied high-throughput TCR beta sequencing to assess whether each TCR beta V gene segment acted as functional or pseudogenic. Donor age, sex, ethnicity and CMV serostatus were compiled together with the repertoire data. Genome-wide SNP genotypes for about 60% of the roughly 670 donors were used in a later genetic analysis, which treated that subset as a discovery cohort. Every repertoire in the discovery cohort had been generated on one and the same sequencing platform. HLA typing covered class I and class II loci at four-digit resolution. The number of donors typed differed by locus, with roughly 620-640 for A, B, C, DRB1 and DQB1, about 500 for DQA1, about 610 for DPA1, and some 440 for DPB1. Because of strong linkage in the cohort, roughly five DR-DQ haplotypes were treated as single units for association and clustering. Across some 400 genotyped donors of the cohort, an average of about 250,000 unique TCR beta nucleotide sequences per donor were sequenced, and roughly a sixth of those sequences were non-productive.

The cohort comprised more than 550 healthy bone marrow donors. At the time of sampling, every cohort member was nominally healthy, though immune exposures that went unrecorded were likely present. The donor was CMV seropositive and belonged to the group of more than 250 seropositive cohort members. Each donor provided a peripheral blood sample, and peripheral blood mononuclear cells were used for TCR beta sequencing. The Qiagen DNeasy Blood Extraction Kit was used to extract genomic DNA from the blood cell samples. Results the study describes overall, beyond this receptor: In an earlier analysis of a few hundred of the donors, most TCR beta V segments were observed in productive rearrangements about 87% or about 30% of the time, broadly matching IMGT annotations. Strong co-occurrence of HLA alleles, especially DR and DQ, made assigning TCR associations to individual alleles difficult. Most TCR sequences were observed very rarely across donors, whereas some public TCRs were present in many individuals. In vitro tests confirmed that a few of the cytomegalovirus-associated TCR beta chains recognize cytomegalovirus antigens. A further reported finding was that TCR beta sequences accurately predicted the HLA-A and HLA-B alleles for most subjects in the first cohort. The classifier was reported to diagnose cytomegalovirus status with high specificity and sensitivity in both the original cohort and the validation cohort. Presence/absence analyses assumed roughly uniform sequencing depth across donors, an assumption that may not hold. In a later analysis, TCR association rates were found to vary across HLA loci, with the most associated TCRs seen for DRB1 alleles and the fewest for HLA-C alleles. Because counts were too low, 15 to 20 rarely observed V segments, including chromosome 9 orphons, were excluded from the earlier analysis of 587 of the donors. In a later analysis, HLA-associated TCR beta chains showed more clonal expansion and lower generation probabilities than non-associated chains that were equally common. The authors suggested that the approach could potentially be extended to other disease states and immunological phenotypes. A later analysis found that most CMV-associated TCR beta chains appeared HLA-restricted, with HLA associations seemingly driven largely by CMV exposure. The sequencing pipeline was judged likely to have produced a cluster of highly shared sequence variants as a technical artifact. The 87-base-pair reads could not distinguish some IMGT-functional V segments, including TRBV6-2 and TRBV6-3, so those segments were excluded. In a later analysis, several top co-occurrence clusters were reported to appear linked to parvovirus B19, influenza, CMV and Epstein-Barr virus. Only TCR beta chains were sequenced in this cohort, and the absence of alpha or paired-chain data limited detectable features. The study listed 164 TCR beta chains as associated with cytomegalovirus. HLA typing was unavailable for some donors at each locus, so association tests used only the typed subset. The only immune exposure information available for the cohort was CMV serostatus. Correlated functional status among segregating V segments might be attributable to linkage disequilibrium, but an unknown experimental factor could not be ruled out. In a later analysis, 16,951 TCR beta sequences were associated with specific HLA alleles at a false discovery rate of 0.05. In a later genetic analysis, fewer N-insertions in productive TCRs were reported among donors in an Asian-associated ancestry cluster than the approximately 670-donor mean. In a later genetic analysis, a missense DCLRE1C variant was associated with V-gene and J-gene trimming of TCR beta chains, and the association was replicated in an independent cohort.

For CDR1 and CDR2, the germline V gene (reference sequence) lists LNHNV and YYDKDF. The CDR3 holds 13 amino acids from the cysteine to the phenylalanine. Only the CDR3 DNA stays, 39 bases, in frame from base 1. V is cut by 1 base and J by 4 bases, and the space between the germline ends is 8 bases. The receptor comes from a woman in her 30s in good health and CMV-seropositive. The rearranged segments are TRBV15 and TRBJ2-7; the D gene is not confidently resolved. Material: PBMCs. The nucleotide sequence is TGTGCCACCAGCAGAGGACTCGATTACGAGCAGTACTTC. It encodes CATSRGLDYEQYF.